This is a list of T cell receptor beta chains from one sample in a study of T cell repertoires in ileal Crohn's disease. Only in-frame clones appear in the TCRdb table, and some are missing; sequencing was by immunoSEQ multiplex PCR. The table lists approximately 15,000 clones, roughly two thirds of them singletons, with around 5% in the top ten. Sequenced input: ileal tissue. The receptors originated from an adult with Crohn's disease. Each CDR3 is given with its conserved first and last residue. A D gene is named only where the DNA matches it firmly. Rows may omit the clone size; those that give it use once, few, many or a size class.

v_gene: TRBV10-3
j_gene: TRBJ2-7
d_gene: TRBD1
abundance: NA
CDR3nt: TGTGCCATCAGTGAGGACAAAAACCGGGACAGCTACGAGCAGTACTTC
CDR3aa: CAISEDKNRDSYEQYF

v_gene: TRBV25-1
j_gene: TRBJ1-5
d_gene: NA
abundance: few
CDR3nt: TGTGCCAGCAGTACCGGGACATCGGGTAATCAGCCCCAGCATTTT
CDR3aa: CASSTGTSGNQPQHF

v_gene: TRBV2
j_gene: TRBJ1-4
d_gene: TRBD1
abundance: NA
CDR3nt: TGTGCCAGCAGAGCCGAGGTGACAGGGGGATCGCTTTTT
CDR3aa: CASRAEVTGGSLF

v_gene: TRBV4-2
j_gene: TRBJ1-1
d_gene: NA
abundance: NA
CDR3nt: TGTGCCAGCAGCCACCTAGCCCTCGGCGGGGTGAACACTGAAGCTTTCTTT
CDR3aa: CASSHLALGGVNTEAFF

v_gene: TRBV5-4
j_gene: TRBJ2-1
d_gene: NA
abundance: NA
CDR3nt: TGTGCCAGCAGCTCCGGCAGGGACAATGAGCAGTTCTTC
CDR3aa: CASSSGRDNEQFF

v_gene: TRBV10-3
j_gene: TRBJ1-2
d_gene: NA
abundance: NA
CDR3nt: TGTGCCATCAGTGAGTCGGCCAGGAACTATGGCTACACCTTC
CDR3aa: CAISESARNYGYTF

v_gene: TRBV10-3
j_gene: TRBJ1-1
d_gene: NA
abundance: NA
CDR3nt: TGTGCCACCTTGAGGTCAATGAACACTGAAGCTTTCTTT
CDR3aa: CATLRSMNTEAFF

v_gene: TRBV27
j_gene: TRBJ2-7
d_gene: TRBD1
abundance: few
CDR3nt: TGTGCCAGCAGTGACCGGGACAGGGGATGGTACGAGCAGTACTTC
CDR3aa: CASSDRDRGWYEQYF

v_gene: TRBV6-1
j_gene: TRBJ2-7
d_gene: NA
abundance: medium-sized
CDR3nt: TGTGCCAGCAGTCAAACCGGGGGCTACGAGCAGTACTTC
CDR3aa: CASSQTGGYEQYF

v_gene: TRBV27
j_gene: TRBJ2-3
d_gene: NA
abundance: NA
CDR3nt: TGTGCCAGCATGAGGACTCTGTACACAGATACGCAGTATTTT
CDR3aa: CASMRTLYTDTQYF

v_gene: TRBV28
j_gene: TRBJ2-3
d_gene: NA
abundance: NA
CDR3nt: TGTGCCAGCAGTCCCCGGACAAGTTACACAGATACGCAGTATTTT
CDR3aa: CASSPRTSYTDTQYF

v_gene: TRBV28
j_gene: TRBJ2-7
d_gene: TRBD1
abundance: NA
CDR3nt: TGTGCCAGCACTACAGACGGTTGGACAGGTGCCTACGAGCAGTACTTC
CDR3aa: CASTTDGWTGAYEQYF

v_gene: TRBV12-2
j_gene: TRBJ2-7
d_gene: NA
abundance: few
CDR3nt: TGTGCAAGTCGCTTAGAGGCTAGCGGATCCTACGAGCAGTACTTC
CDR3aa: CASRLEASGSYEQYF

v_gene: TRBV11-2
j_gene: TRBJ2-5
d_gene: TRBD1
abundance: NA
CDR3nt: TGTGCCAGCACCCCCGTTAGGGGGCGAGAGACCCAGTACTTC
CDR3aa: CASTPVRGRETQYF

v_gene: TRBV5-1
j_gene: TRBJ2-3
d_gene: TRBD1
abundance: NA
CDR3nt: TGCGCCAGCAGCTTGGCCGGGACAGGGGCCACAGATACGCAGTATTTT
CDR3aa: CASSLAGTGATDTQYF

v_gene: TRBV6-5
j_gene: TRBJ1-3
d_gene: NA
abundance: NA
CDR3nt: TGTGCCAGCAGTTACAGGGGATCGGGTGGAAACACCATATATTTT
CDR3aa: CASSYRGSGGNTIYF

v_gene: TRBV19
j_gene: TRBJ1-5
d_gene: TRBD1
abundance: NA
CDR3nt: TGTGCCAGTAGTATAGGGGGGACAGGGGGCTCTCAGCCCCAGCATTTT
CDR3aa: CASSIGGTGGSQPQHF

v_gene: TRBV29-1
j_gene: TRBJ1-1
d_gene: NA
abundance: NA
CDR3nt: TGCAGCGCCACACACCGAACTGAAGCTTTCTTT
CDR3aa: CSATHRTEAFF

v_gene: TRBV29-1
j_gene: TRBJ2-1
d_gene: NA
abundance: NA
CDR3nt: TGCAGCGTTGTCGGGGATCGCTACTACAATGAGCAGTTCTTC
CDR3aa: CSVVGDRYYNEQFF

v_gene: TRBV6-1
j_gene: TRBJ2-7
d_gene: TRBD1
abundance: NA
CDR3nt: TGTGCCAGCGGGGCAGGGGGCTTGGGCGAGCAGTACTTC
CDR3aa: CASGAGGLGEQYF

v_gene: TRBV9
j_gene: TRBJ1-2
d_gene: TRBD1
abundance: once
CDR3nt: TGTGCCAGCAGCGACTCGAGGGGGGCCGACAGGGCCGGTGGCTACACCTTC
CDR3aa: CASSDSRGADRAGGYTF

v_gene: TRBV5-4
j_gene: TRBJ1-2
d_gene: TRBD1
abundance: NA
CDR3nt: TGTGCCAGCAGCCCGGGACAGGGGGCGCACGGCTACACCTTC
CDR3aa: CASSPGQGAHGYTF

v_gene: TRBV9
j_gene: TRBJ1-4
d_gene: NA
abundance: once
CDR3nt: TGTGCCAGCAGCGTAGCCCCCCATAATGAAAAACTGTTTTTT
CDR3aa: CASSVAPHNEKLFF

v_gene: TRBV29-1
j_gene: TRBJ1-2
d_gene: NA
abundance: NA
CDR3nt: TGCAGCGTTGCCATGGGACTGGGCTATGGCTACACCTTC
CDR3aa: CSVAMGLGYGYTF

v_gene: TRBV29-1
j_gene: TRBJ1-1
d_gene: NA
abundance: once
CDR3nt: TGCAGCGTTGATAGGGGCAACACTGAAGCTTTCTTT
CDR3aa: CSVDRGNTEAFF

v_gene: TRBV15
j_gene: TRBJ2-7
d_gene: TRBD1
abundance: NA
CDR3nt: TGTGCCACCAGCAGAGGACAGGGAAACTCCTACGAGCAGTACTTC
CDR3aa: CATSRGQGNSYEQYF

v_gene: TRBV4-2
j_gene: TRBJ2-5
d_gene: NA
abundance: NA
CDR3nt: TGTGCCAGCAGCCGCTCCGGGACAAGGGGGGGAGAGACCCAGTACTTC
CDR3aa: CASSRSGTRGGETQYF

v_gene: TRBV27
j_gene: TRBJ2-2
d_gene: NA
abundance: NA
CDR3nt: TGTGCCAGCAAACGGAGGGAATACGGGGAGCTGTTTTTT
CDR3aa: CASKRREYGELFF